This T cell receptor beta chain comes out of a study of cytomegalovirus exposure and HLA in healthy donors. Broader study findings: The HLA-A and HLA-B alleles of most subjects were reportedly predicted accurately from TCR beta sequences. HLA allele associations emerged for about 16,000 TCR beta sequences in a later analysis, at 0.05 false discovery rate.

As regards this clone: The antigen is undetermined.

Donors consisted of healthy bone marrow donors. PCR employed 60 Vbeta and 13 Jbeta primers. Sequenced by immunoSEQ multiplex PCR; TCRdb stores in-frame clones only, minus some. Of about 130,000 clones listed, roughly 74% are singletons. This CDR3 contains 15 residues. Unmatched junction bases numbered 9, after V lost 10 bases and J lost 2 bases. The germline V gene has CDR1 WSHSY and CDR2 SAAADI. The sample taken for sequencing was PBMCs. The chain recombines TRBV10-2 with TRBJ2-2; 8 nucleotides line up with TRBD1. The receptor was isolated from a man aged 40-55 years in good health and CMV-seropositive. The CDR3 reads CATSPGQDNTGELFF. The DNA for the CDR3 is TGCGCCACCAGCCCGGGACAGGACAACACCGGGGAGCTGTTTTTT.